Listed below are T cell receptor beta chains from one sample, sequenced in a study of cytomegalovirus exposure and HLA in healthy donors. The table came from immunoSEQ multiplex PCR; TCRdb's copy has only in-frame clones and leaves some out. The sample includes 100,000 to 150,000 clones, around 72% of them seen just once. The material sequenced was PBMCs. The origin of the receptors is a man aged 25-45 years in good health and CMV-seronegative. Each CDR3 is given with its conserved first and last residue. D genes are given only for firm matches. The size field is filled for only some rows; it gives once, few, many or a size class.

clone_size j_call v_call d_call cdr3_nt cdr3_aa
NA TRBJ2-1 TRBV5-1 NA TGCGCCAGCAGCCGGCGACCGGACAGCTACAATGAGCAGTTCTTC CASSRRPDSYNEQFF
NA TRBJ2-3 TRBV7-8 TRBD2 TGTGCCAGCAGCCCGACTAGCTGGGCAGATACGCAGTATTTT CASSPTSWADTQYF
NA TRBJ1-3 TRBV4-1 TRBD1 TGCGCCAGCAGCCAAACAGGGGGCCGGTGGGGAAACACCATATATTTT CASSQTGGRWGNTIYF
few TRBJ1-4 TRBV25-1 TRBD1 TGTGCCAGCAGTGATAACAGGGGGAGTGAAAAACTGTTTTTT CASSDNRGSEKLFF
few TRBJ2-4 TRBV28 NA TGTGCCAGCAGTCACCCGAGTAACCTAGCCAAAAACATTCAGTACTTC CASSHPSNLAKNIQYF
NA TRBJ1-6 TRBV5-1 TRBD1 TGCGCCAGCAGCCCGGACAGGAATAATTCACCCCTCCACTTT CASSPDRNNSPLHF
NA TRBJ1-5 TRBV5-6 TRBD1 TGTGCCAGCAGCTTGGGAGGGGGCATTAGCAATCAGCCCCAGCATTTT CASSLGGGISNQPQHF
NA TRBJ2-1 TRBV2 NA TGTGCCAGCGGGGCTACCCGGGATGAGCAGTTCTTC CASGATRDEQFF
few TRBJ2-2 TRBV19 TRBD2 TGTGCCAGTAGTATAGATCGGAGCGGGGGGGCCACCGGGGAGCTGTTTTTT CASSIDRSGGATGELFF
few TRBJ2-7 TRBV5-4 TRBD2 TGTGCCAGCAGGTTCGGGGGGGGCCCAGGCGAGCAGTACTTC CASRFGGGPGEQYF
NA TRBJ1-2 TRBV7-9 TRBD1 TGTGCCAGCAGCTTCGGGACAGGGCCCCGGGGCTACACCTTC CASSFGTGPRGYTF
NA TRBJ2-3 TRBV5-8 TRBD1 TGTGCCAGCAGCTTGGGGAGGGACAGGGTAATACATACGCAGTATTTT CASSLGRDRVIHTQYF
NA TRBJ1-3 TRBV27 TRBD1 TGTGCCAGCAGGGGGACAGGGGGCAACACCATATATTTT CASRGTGGNTIYF
NA TRBJ1-6 TRBV18 TRBD1 TGTGCCAGCTCACCACCTTCAGGGGGCGATTCACCCCTCCACTTT CASSPPSGGDSPLHF
NA TRBJ1-6 TRBV2 NA TGTGCCAGCGGACAGCAATATAATTCACCCCTCCACTTT CASGQQYNSPLHF
NA TRBJ1-5 TRBV5-1 TRBD1 TGCGCCAGCAGCTTGGCAGGAGGGACAGGGAATCAGCCCCAGCATTTT CASSLAGGTGNQPQHF
NA TRBJ1-2 TRBV6-5 NA TGTGCCTCCAGAGGGACTACAGCTAACTATGGCTACACCTTC CASRGTTANYGYTF
NA TRBJ2-7 TRBV27 NA TGTGCCAGCAGTTTGACACTCCTATCCTACGAGCAGTACTTC CASSLTLLSYEQYF
NA TRBJ2-7 TRBV18 TRBD1 TGTGCCAGCTCACCAGACAGGGGCTCCTACGAGCAGTACTTC CASSPDRGSYEQYF
few TRBJ1-1 TRBV2 NA TGTGCCAGCATTGGGGCCATGAACACTGAAGCTTTCTTT CASIGAMNTEAFF
few TRBJ1-5 TRBV28 NA TGTGCCAGCAGCGGCAATCAGCCCCAGCATTTT CASSGNQPQHF
NA TRBJ2-2 TRBV7-9 TRBD2 TGTGCCAGCAGCTTAGGGTCGGGGGGGAACCTCGCGAACACCGGGGAGCTGTTTTTT CASSLGSGGNLANTGELFF
NA TRBJ2-1 TRBV30 NA TGTGCCTGGAGTAGCCTCGGGGAGGAGCAGTTCTTC CAWSSLGEEQFF
NA TRBJ2-1 TRBV7-2 TRBD2 TGTGCCAGCAGCCTTAGCGGGGGGGCCAGTCTAAATGAGCAGTTCTTC CASSLSGGASLNEQFF
NA TRBJ2-2 TRBV15 NA TGTGCCACCAGCCGCGGACTGGTAAGGAGCACCGGGGAGCTGTTTTTT CATSRGLVRSTGELFF
NA TRBJ2-2 TRBV10-3 TRBD1 TGTGCCACAGGACAGGGGGGAACCGGGGAGCTGTTTTTT CATGQGGTGELFF
NA TRBJ2-5 TRBV18 NA TGTGCCAGCTCACCACCCTTGACAGAAGAGACCCAGTACTTC CASSPPLTEETQYF
NA TRBJ1-2 TRBV28 NA TGTGCCAGCAGGTGGCGCAGGGCGGAGTTTAACTATGGCTACACCTTC CASRWRRAEFNYGYTF
NA TRBJ1-2 TRBV9 NA TGTGCCAGCAGCGTAAGTGGGGCTTGGAACTATGGCTACACCTTC CASSVSGAWNYGYTF
NA TRBJ1-5 TRBV2 TRBD1 TGTGCCAGCCAAAGCGACAGGGGGAGCAATCAGCCCCAGCATTTT CASQSDRGSNQPQHF
few TRBJ1-2 TRBV7-2 NA TGTGCCAGCAGCTTAGGATCGTTCGGCTATGGCTACACCTTC CASSLGSFGYGYTF
few TRBJ2-1 TRBV28 TRBD2 TGTGCCACGAAGGACGGGACTAGCGGGGGGGCGGGGTACAATGAGCAGTTCTTC CATKDGTSGGAGYNEQFF
NA TRBJ2-7 TRBV27 NA TGTGCCAGCAGACCCACAGGCCTCAATTCCTACGAGCAGTACTTC CASRPTGLNSYEQYF
NA TRBJ2-7 TRBV7-8 NA TGTGCCAGCAGCTTAGTTCGCGAGCAGTACTTC CASSLVREQYF
NA TRBJ2-5 TRBV4-1 TRBD2 TGCGCCAGCAGCCAAGAGTGGACTAGCAATGCGGAGACCCAGTACTTC CASSQEWTSNAETQYF
NA TRBJ2-7 TRBV21-1 NA TGTGCCAGCAGCAAGGAGTGGGTAGGATTATACGAGCAGTACTTC CASSKEWVGLYEQYF
NA TRBJ2-5 TRBV7-9 NA TGTTCCAGCAGTATAGACCAAGAGACCCAGTACTTC CSSSIDQETQYF
NA TRBJ2-3 TRBV10-3 NA TGTGCCATCAGTGAGTCGACGTTCCGGGTCGGAGATACGCAGTATTTT CAISESTFRVGDTQYF